This T cell receptor beta chain was found in a study of cytotoxic CD8 clonotypes in ibrutinib-treated CLL. The data were produced by immunoSEQ multiplex PCR, yet TCRdb's version contains in-frame clones alone and is incomplete. The sample carries about 200,000 clones, more than 70% recorded once. On this clone itself: Its antigen is as yet unknown.

Study-wide points: Under therapy, public clonotypes either contracted or stayed stable, and they were uncommon.

Trimming took off 1 base at V and 3 bases at J, with 11 bases between the two ends. Germline V gene data show CDR1 as SGHRS and CDR2 as YFSETQ. The CDR3 sequence is 14 residues long. This clonotype was obtained from a human donor with chronic lymphocytic leukemia. J is TRBJ2-7 and V is TRBV5-1; D tentatively reads TRBD1 or TRBD2 (5 bases each). This material consisted of PBMCs, taken after 12 months of ibrutinib treatment. In nucleotides, the CDR3 is TGCGCCAGCAGCTTGACCGGGACCTTCTACGAGCAGTACTTC. It translates to CASSLTGTFYEQYF. Full variable domain (outside the CDR3, taken from reference TRBV5-1 and TRBJ2-7): KAGVTQTPRYLIKTRGQQVTLSCSPISGHRSVSWYQQTPGQGLQFLFEYFSETQRNKGNFPGRFSGRQFSNSRSEMNVSTLELGDSALYLCASSLTGTFYEQYFGPGTRLTVT.